This TCR beta chain appears in the sequencing data of a study of CD8 T cell repertoires and HIV-1 epitope variants. Sequenced by immunoSEQ multiplex PCR; TCRdb stores in-frame clones only, minus some. The sample lists approximately 4,900 clones; approximately 70% were seen once. Comment on this clone: What it binds is unknown.

Unmatched junction bases numbered 22, after V lost 4 bases and J lost 7 bases. Germline CDR1 MDHEN, CDR2 SYDVKM. The CDR3 sequence is 19 residues long. The source material was cultured CD8+ T cells derived from PBMCs. The receptor was isolated from a male donor with HIV. The gene calls are TRBV28 and TRBJ2-1, with TRBD2 matching 7 bases. The CDR3 loop reads CASSSPLVREGRAGNEQFF. CDR3 DNA: TGTGCCAGCAGTTCCCCCTTGGTTCGTGAGGGCAGAGCGGGGAATGAGCAGTTCTTC.